This TCR beta chain is from a study of radiotherapy plus CTLA-4 blockade in lung cancer. This clone has only a few counts. TCRdb's copy holds only in-frame clones and misses some; the assay was immunoSEQ multiplex PCR. In the table there are about 100,000 clones, under 90% of which are singletons. Trimming cost V 5 bases and J 8 bases; bases outside gene matches: 6. This CDR3 comprises 13 residues. Germline CDR1 and CDR2: LNHDA and SQIVND (reference sequence). The chain joins TRBV19 to TRBJ1-2, with 9 nucleotides matching TRBD1. This receptor was obtained from a human donor with non-small cell lung cancer who had stable disease on radiotherapy plus ipilimumab. This sample comprised peripheral blood, obtained from a patient treated with radiotherapy plus ipilimumab. DNA for the CDR3: TGTGCCAGTAGTGCACAGGGGGCGCGGGGCTACACCTTC. It yields the protein CASSAQGARGYTF.